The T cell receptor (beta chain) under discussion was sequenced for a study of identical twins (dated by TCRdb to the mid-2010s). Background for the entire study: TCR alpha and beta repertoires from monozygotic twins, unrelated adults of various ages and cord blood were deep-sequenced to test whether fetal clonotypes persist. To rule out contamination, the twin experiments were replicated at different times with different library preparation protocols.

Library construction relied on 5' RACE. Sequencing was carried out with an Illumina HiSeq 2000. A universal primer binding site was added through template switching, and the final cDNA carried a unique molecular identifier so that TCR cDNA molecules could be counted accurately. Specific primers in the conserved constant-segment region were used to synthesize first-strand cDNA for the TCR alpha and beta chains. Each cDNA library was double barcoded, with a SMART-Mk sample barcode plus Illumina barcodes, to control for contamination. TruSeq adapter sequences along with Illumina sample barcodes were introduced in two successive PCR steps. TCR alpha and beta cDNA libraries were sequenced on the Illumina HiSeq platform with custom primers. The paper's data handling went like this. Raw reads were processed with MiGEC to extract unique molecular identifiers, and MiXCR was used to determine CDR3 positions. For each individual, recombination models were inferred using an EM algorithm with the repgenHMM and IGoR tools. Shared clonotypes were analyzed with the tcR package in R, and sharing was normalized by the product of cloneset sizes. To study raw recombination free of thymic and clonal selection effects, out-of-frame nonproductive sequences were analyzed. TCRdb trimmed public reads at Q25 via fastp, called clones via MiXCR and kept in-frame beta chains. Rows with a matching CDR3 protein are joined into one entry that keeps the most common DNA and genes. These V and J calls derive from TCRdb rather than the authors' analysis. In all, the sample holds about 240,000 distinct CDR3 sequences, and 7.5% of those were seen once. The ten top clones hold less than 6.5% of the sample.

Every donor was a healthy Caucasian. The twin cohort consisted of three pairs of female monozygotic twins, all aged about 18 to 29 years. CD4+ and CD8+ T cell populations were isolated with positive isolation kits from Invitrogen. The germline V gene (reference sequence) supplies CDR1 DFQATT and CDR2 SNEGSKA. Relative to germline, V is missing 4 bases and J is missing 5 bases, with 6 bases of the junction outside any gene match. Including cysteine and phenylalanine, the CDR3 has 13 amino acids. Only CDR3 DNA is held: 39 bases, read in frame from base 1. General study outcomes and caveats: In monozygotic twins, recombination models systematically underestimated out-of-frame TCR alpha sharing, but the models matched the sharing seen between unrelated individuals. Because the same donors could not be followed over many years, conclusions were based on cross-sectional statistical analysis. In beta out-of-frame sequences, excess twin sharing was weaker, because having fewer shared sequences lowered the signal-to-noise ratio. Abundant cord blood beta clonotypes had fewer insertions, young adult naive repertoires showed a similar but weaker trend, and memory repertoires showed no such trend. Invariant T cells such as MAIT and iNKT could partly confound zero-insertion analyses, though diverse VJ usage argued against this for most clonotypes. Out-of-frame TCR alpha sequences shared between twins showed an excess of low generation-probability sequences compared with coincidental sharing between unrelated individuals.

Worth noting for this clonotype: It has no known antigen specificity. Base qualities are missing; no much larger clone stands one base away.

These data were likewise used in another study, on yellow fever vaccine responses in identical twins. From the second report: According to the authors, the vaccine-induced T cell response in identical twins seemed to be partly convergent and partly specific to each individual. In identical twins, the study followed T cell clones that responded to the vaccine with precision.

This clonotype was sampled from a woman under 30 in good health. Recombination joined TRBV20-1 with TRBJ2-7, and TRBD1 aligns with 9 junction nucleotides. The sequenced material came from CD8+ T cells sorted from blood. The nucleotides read TGCAGTGCTATTCCACAGGGGGCCCACGAGCAGTACTTC. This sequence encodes CSAIPQGAHEQYF.